This TCR beta chain derives from a study of beta chain features in type 1 diabetes. Investigators reverse transcribed all isolated RNA, so they sequenced expressed TCRB transcripts. Only in-frame clones appear in the TCRdb table, and some are missing; sequencing was by immunoSEQ multiplex PCR. Among 600,000 to 700,000 clones, 9.5% to 15% were seen once, and the ten largest hold 0.09% to 0.15%. Broader study findings: Shorter TCRB CDR3s, moderately but significantly so, were found in Type 1 diabetes patients in all four CD4+ subsets. The question of HLA type influencing TCRB rearrangement was one that remained unresolved here.

The CDR3 has 12 residues. Comment on this clone: Its antigen is still unknown.

The source of this sequence is a man in his thirties or forties with type 1 diabetes. Input material: naive CD4+ T cells from blood. The chain joins TRBV21-1 to TRBJ1-2. TRBV21-1 corresponds to a pseudogene. The CDR3 loop reads CASSIGDGGYTF. The CDR3 region has the DNA TGTGCCAGCAGCATAGGGGACGGTGGCTACACCTTC.